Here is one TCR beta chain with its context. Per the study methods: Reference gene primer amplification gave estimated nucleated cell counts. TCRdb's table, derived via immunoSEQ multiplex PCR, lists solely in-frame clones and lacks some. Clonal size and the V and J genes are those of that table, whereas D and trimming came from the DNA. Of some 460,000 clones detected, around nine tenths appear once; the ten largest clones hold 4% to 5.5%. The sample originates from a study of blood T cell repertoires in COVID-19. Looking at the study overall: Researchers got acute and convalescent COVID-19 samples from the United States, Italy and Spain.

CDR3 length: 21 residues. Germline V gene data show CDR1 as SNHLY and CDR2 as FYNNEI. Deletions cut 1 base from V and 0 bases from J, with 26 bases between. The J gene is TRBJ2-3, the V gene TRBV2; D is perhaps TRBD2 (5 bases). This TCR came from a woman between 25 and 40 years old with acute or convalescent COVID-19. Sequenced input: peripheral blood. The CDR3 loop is CASSEVFREGKKSSSTDTQYF. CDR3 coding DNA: TGTGCCAGCAGTGAAGTTTTTCGGGAAGGGAAAAAATCCTCTAGCACAGATACGCAGTATTTT.